Below are 22 T cell receptor beta chains sequenced from a single sample in a study of identical twins. TCRdb re-derived calls from the 5' RACE reads in MiXCR, one entry per CDR3 protein. This table has around 280,000 distinct CDR3 sequences, about 8.1% appearing once. These data were likewise used in another study, on yellow fever vaccine responses in identical twins.

The material sequenced was memory (CD45RO+) T cells sorted from blood. The receptors shown here come from a woman under 30 in good health.

As regards this clonotype: Possible read error: a much larger clone is one base away. J is TRBJ2-5 and V is TRBV3-1, with TRBD2 identical over 10 bases. This CDR3 has 18 residues. In germline, CDR1 is LGHDT, CDR2 YNNKEL (reference sequence). V gave up 0 bases and J gave up 7 bases; unmatched junction bases: 14. The CDR3 is CASSQEGLAGERGGTQYF. The DNA for the CDR3 is TGTGCCAGCAGCCAAGAAGGGCTAGCGGGGGAGCGTGGAGGGACCCAGTACTTC.

This clonotype turned up a few times. V usage is TRBV1 and J usage is TRBJ2-3; the table's D call, TRBD2, was not checked against the DNA. TRBV1 is a known pseudogene. This CDR3 spans 16 amino acids. This CDR3 reads CTSSQVGGVSTDTQYF. The CDR3 region has the DNA TGCACCAGCAGCCAAGTCGGCGGGGTCAGCACAGATACGCAGTATTTT.

This clonotype was seen at least ten times. The chain recombines TRBV29-1 with TRBJ2-3; 12 nucleotides align to TRBD1. Germline lookup yields CDR1 SQVTM and CDR2 ANQGSEA. CDR3 length equals 14 residues. The V and J ends lost 4 bases and 4 bases, in that order; junction bases with no gene match: 3. The CDR3 protein is CSVAGTGGPDTQYF. The DNA for the CDR3 is TGCAGCGTTGCCGGGACAGGGGGCCCAGATACGCAGTATTTT.

This clonotype was detected ten times or more. The J gene is TRBJ1-3, the V gene TRBV13, with no clear D. Trimming removed 3 bases at V and 0 bases at J, with 9 bases between. The CDR3 spans 15 residues. The germline gives CDR1 PRHDT, CDR2 FYEKMQ (reference sequence). CDR3 loop: CASSFQSSSGNTIYF. The CDR3 DNA follows: TGTGCCAGCAGCTTCCAGTCAAGCTCTGGAAACACCATATATTTT.

This clonotype came up a few times. CDR3 sequence: CSAPTSGGGNQPQHF. The CDR3 DNA sequence: TGCAGTGCGCCTACCTCAGGGGGAGGCAATCAGCCCCAGCATTTT. The V call is TRBV20-1, the J call TRBJ1-5; 7 bases are shared with TRBD1. This CDR3 region has 15 residues. V was pared by 6 bases and J by 2 bases, with 10 bases of the junction left unmatched. The germline gives CDR1 DFQATT, CDR2 SNEGSKA (reference sequence).

This chain links TRBV6-1 with TRBJ1-4, with D uncertain. The germline CDR1 and CDR2 sequences are MNHNS and SASEGT. The CDR3 extends over 15 amino acids. Trimming took off 5 bases at V and 8 bases at J, with 18 bases between the two ends. The CDR3, as DNA: TGTGCCAGCAGTAATTACCGCGACCGCGACGAAAAACTGTTTTTT. This codes for CASSNYRDRDEKLFF.

The sample holds many counts of this clonotype. The chain carries TRBV12-3 or TRBV12-4 and TRBJ2-3; 14 bases match TRBD2. The length of the CDR3 is 16 residues. V was pared by 5 bases and J by 6 bases, with 7 bases of the junction left unmatched. The CDR3 region is CASSRGTSGRVDTQYF. CDR3 nucleotides: TGTGCCAGCAGTCGCGGGACTAGCGGGAGAGTGGATACGCAGTATTTT.

Note on this clonotype: An end of the junction differs from the germline gene, which may be a read error. V and J are TRBV2 and TRBJ2-2; TRBD1 matches 8 bases. Germline-derived CDR1 and CDR2 are SNHLY and FYNNEI. The CDR3 totals 15 residues. The CDR3 protein is CASSGGRGRNRELVF. The DNA for the CDR3 is TGTGCCAGCAGTGGCGGCAGGGGGCGTAACCGGGAGCTGGTTTTT.

The rearrangement joins TRBV5-1 to TRBJ1-1; D remains unclear. Per the germline V gene, CDR1 is SGHRS and CDR2 is YFSETQ. The V end lost 1 base, the J end lost 7 bases, and 14 bases lay between the germline ends. The CDR3 contains 14 residues. CDR3 sequence: CASSLNEGIGEAFF. The CDR3 DNA is TGCGCCAGCAGCTTGAATGAAGGAATCGGTGAAGCTTTCTTT.

The chain combines TRBV9 with TRBJ1-5; 7 nucleotides agree with TRBD1. Germline CDR1 SGDLS, CDR2 YYNGEE. The V and J ends lost 3 bases and 6 bases, in that order; junction bases with no gene match: 6. The length of the CDR3 is 14 residues. The CDR3 loop is CASSGGGAGQPQHF. The CDR3 DNA reads as TGTGCCAGCAGCGGAGGGGGCGCGGGTCAGCCCCAGCATTTT.

This clonotype was seen a few times. V and J are TRBV20-1 and TRBJ2-7; 9 bases are shared with TRBD1. The junction had 19 bases not matched to a gene; V was cut back by 6 bases and J by 1 base. The germline CDR1 and CDR2 sequences are DFQATT and SNEGSKA (reference sequence). CDR3 length: 18 residues. This CDR3 reads CSADGTGSRRDKSYEQYF. CDR3 sequence (DNA): TGCAGTGCAGATGGGACAGGGTCCAGGCGGGACAAATCCTACGAGCAGTACTTC.

This clonotype was found many times. The chain is built from TRBV7-2 and TRBJ2-1; TRBD1 might be the D (5 bases). V lost 5 bases and J lost 7, with 15 bases in between. Germline lookup yields CDR1 SGHTA and CDR2 FQGNSA. This CDR3 region has 14 residues. The DNA of the CDR3 is TGTGCCAGCAGCGAAGACAGTCATAGGAATGAGCAGTTCTTC. It yields the protein CASSEDSHRNEQFF.

This clonotype was detected ten times or more. This chain connects TRBV12-3 or TRBV12-4 to TRBJ2-1, with 7 bases matching TRBD2. CDR3 size: 14 residues. V shed 10 bases, J shed 2 bases, and the junction held 8 bases outside the gene matches. The CDR3 sequence is CATRAAGAYNEQFF. The CDR3 coding sequence is TGTGCCACCCGGGCGGCGGGAGCCTACAATGAGCAGTTCTTC.

Ten or more counts support this clonotype. The rearrangement uses TRBV6-2 or TRBV6-3 and TRBJ2-5, with D perhaps TRBD2 (5 bases). The germline V gene has CDR1 MNHEY and CDR2 SVGEGT. The ends were cut back, 6 bases at V and 2 bases at J, with 10 bases in the middle. The CDR3 consists of 13 residues. CDR3 coding DNA: TGTGCCAGCAGCCCTAGCCCACAAGAGACCCAGTACTTC. Amino acid sequence: CASSPSPQETQYF.

The CDR3 here is CASSIRWGNNNEQFF. CDR3 sequence (DNA): TGTGCCAGTAGTATTCGGTGGGGCAACAACAATGAGCAGTTCTTC. The chain is built from TRBV19 and TRBJ2-1; D may be TRBD1 (5 bases). Germline V gives CDR1 LNHDA, CDR2 SQIVND (reference sequence). CDR3 length: 15 amino acids. Trimming left V 3 bases short and J 5 bases short, with 14 bases between. Using reference TRBV19 and TRBJ2-1 for the parts outside the CDR3, the full variable domain is DGGITQSPKYLFRKEGQNVTLSCEQNLNHDAMYWYRQDPGQGLRLIYYSQIVNDFQKGDIAEGYSVSREKKESFPLTVTSAQKNPTAFYLCASSIRWGNNNEQFFGPGTRLTVL.

The V and J genes are TRBV12-3 or TRBV12-4 and TRBJ1-4; 8 bases fit TRBD1. The length of the CDR3 is 17 residues. Trimming removed 5 bases from V and 0 bases from J; junction bases left unmatched: 8. CDR3: CASSEQGGFSTNEKLFF. In nucleotides, the CDR3 is TGTGCCAGCAGTGAACAGGGGGGGTTCTCAACTAATGAAAAACTGTTTTTT.

The chain links TRBV11-3 to TRBJ1-1; weak D call: TRBD1 (5 bases). Deletions cut 5 bases from V and 0 bases from J, with 10 bases between. The germline V gene encodes CDR1 SGHNT and CDR2 YENEEA. The CDR3 sequence is 14 residues long. The CDR3 region has the DNA TGTGCCAGCAGCCCCCTGGACATGAACACTGAAGCTTTCTTT. It translates to CASSPLDMNTEAFF. Full variable domain (remainder filled in from reference TRBV11-3 and TRBJ1-1): EAGVVQSPRYKIIEKKQPVAFWCNPISGHNTLYWYLQNLGQGPELLIRYENEEAVDDSQLPKDRFSAERLKGVDSTLKIQPAELGDSAVYLCASSPLDMNTEAFFGQGTRLTVV.

As regards this clonotype: The final CDR3 position lacks the conserved phenylalanine or tryptophan, pointing to a likely read error. This chain connects TRBV10-3 to TRBJ2-3; no clear D. Looked up from germline, CDR1 is ENHRY and CDR2 is SYGVKD. Between the trimmed V and J ends, which lost 6 bases and 1 base, there was a span of 8 bases. This CDR3 spans 13 amino acids. The CDR3 nucleotides read TGTGCCATCAGGCCCGACCGCACAGATACGCAGTATTCT. It codes for CAIRPDRTDTQYS.

This clonotype was counted ten times or more. V gene TRBV11-2 combines with J gene TRBJ1-5, with D uncertain. The germline V gene has CDR1 SGHAT and CDR2 FQNNGV. V dropped 0 bases and J dropped 2 bases, with 8 bases sitting between them. This CDR3 spans 15 amino acids. The CDR3: CASSLDGIRNQPQHF. The CDR3 nucleotides read TGTGCCAGCAGCTTAGATGGGATTCGCAATCAGCCCCAGCATTTT. The whole variable domain, filled in from reference TRBV11-2 and TRBJ1-5, reads EAGVAQSPRYKIIEKRQSVAFWCNPISGHATLYWYQQILGQGPKLLIQFQNNGVVDDSQLPKDRFSAERLKGVDSTLKIQPAKLEDSAVYLCASSLDGIRNQPQHFGDGTRLSIL.

In its sample, this clonotype was seen a few times. This rearrangement joins TRBV28 to TRBJ2-7; D not certain. The CDR3 is 16 residues long. Trimming took 6 bases from V and 0 from J, leaving 18 bases between them. Germline CDR1 and CDR2: MDHEN and SYDVKM. CDR3 bases: TGTGCCAGCAGCCCCCTTCAGGCTAGAAGCTCCTACGAGCAGTACTTC. Its translation is CASSPLQARSSYEQYF.

In nucleotides, the CDR3 is TGTGCCAGCAGCGTAGCTGGCCAGTATGGCTACGAGCAGTACTTC. Protein product: CASSVAGQYGYEQYF. The V call is TRBV9, the J call TRBJ2-7, with no clear D. This CDR3 comprises 15 residues. V gave up 0 bases and J gave up 3 bases, with 13 bases separating them. Germline V gene sequence: CDR1 SGDLS, CDR2 YYNGEE.

The J gene is TRBJ2-3, the V gene TRBV11-3, with D possibly being TRBD2 (5 bases). Trimming left V 8 bases short and J 2 bases short, with 20 bases between. This CDR3 has 16 amino acids. From germline, CDR1 is SGHNT and CDR2 YENEEA. CDR3 sequence (DNA): TGTGCCAGCTCCAAGAGAGGGCCAACAATCACAGATACGCAGTATTTT. This sequence encodes CASSKRGPTITDTQYF.